This T cell receptor beta chain was identified during a study of regulatory T cells in long-lasting Graves disease. Study-level points and caveats: Whereas new patients shared 966 public clonotypes, persistent patients shared more, at approximately 2,700.

In the case of this clonotype: Its cognate antigen is unknown.

For TCR beta, libraries came from iRepertoire HTBI primers and Arm-PCR of CDR3 regions. TCRdb independently ran MiXCR on the multiplex PCR reads; one entry per CDR3 protein. This table holds roughly 260,000 distinct CDR3 sequences, 18% found once. The V end lost 7 bases, the J end lost 12 bases, and 15 bases lay between the germline ends. The CDR3 is made up of 12 amino acids. Germline CDR1 is MRHNA and CDR2 is SNTAGT. Time point reported: newly diagnosed GD, antithyroid drugs for less than 3 months. Generation of the TCR library employed RNA extracted from PBMCs. These same records also appear under a second study, on T cells in Graves' hyperthyroidism and ophthalmopathy.

The TCR originated in a woman aged 25 to 39 with Graves disease. This material consisted of peripheral blood mononuclear cells (PBMCs), taken at new diagnosis, from a patient treated with antithyroid drugs. The V and J genes are TRBV6-4 and TRBJ1-4, with D perhaps matching TRBD1 (5 bases). CDR3 protein: CASTGPPGELFF. The DNA of the CDR3 is TGTGCCAGCACGGGGCCTCCTGGGGAACTGTTTTTT.